This T cell receptor beta chain was documented in a study of Graves' ophthalmopathy and Graves' hyperthyroidism. Scientists amplified the TCR beta CDR3 regions from RNA transcripts. HTBI-primed RT-PCR formed the first round, and a multiplex PCR formed the second. TCRdb reprocessed the multiplex PCR reads with MiXCR, giving one entry per CDR3 protein. The table records 650,000 to 900,000 distinct CDR3 sequences, 40% of them present only once. The CDR3 contains 14 residues. J was trimmed by 5 bases and V by 4 bases; bases with no gene match: 7. The V gene's germline CDR1 is SGDLS and CDR2 YYNGEE. The sample taken for sequencing was peripheral blood. The V call is TRBV9, the J call TRBJ1-1; 8 positions agree with TRBD1. The source is an adult man with Graves' ophthalmopathy. The CDR3 protein is CASSKDREGTEAFF. The CDR3, as DNA: TGTGCCAGCAGCAAGGACAGGGAAGGAACTGAAGCTTTCTTT. Combining the CDR3 with reference TRBV9 and TRBJ1-1 gives the whole variable domain DSGVTQTPKHLITATGQRVTLRCSPRSGDLSVYWYQQSLDQGLQFLIQYYNGEERAKGNILERFSAQQFPDLHSELNLSSLELGDSALYFCASSKDREGTEAFFGQGTRLTVV.